This is a list of T cell receptor beta chains from one sample in a study of blood T cells in healthy people across ages. A single record per CDR3 protein comes from TCRdb applying MiXCR to the 5' RACE reads. The table includes roughly 1.6 million distinct CDR3 sequences, roughly 32% detected once. Source material: blood. The receptors were sampled from a woman aged 25 to 45 in good health. The CDR3 runs from the conserved cysteine through the conserved F or W. The D gene is left open where the match is weak. The size entry is marked missing in some rows and otherwise reads once, few, many or a size class.

>TRBJ1-1|TRBV15|few|TRBD1
CATSRGKRDRNTEAFF
TGTGCCACCAGCAGAGGAAAAAGGGACAGGAACACTGAAGCTTTCTTT
>TRBJ1-5|TRBV3-1|few|.
CASSATTRNQPQHF
TGTGCCAGCAGCGCGACGACCAGAAATCAGCCCCAGCATTTT
>TRBJ2-3|TRBV27|.|TRBD2
CASSPLTSGVDTQYF
TGTGCCAGCAGTCCACTGACTAGCGGGGTAGATACGCAGTATTTT
>TRBJ2-1|TRBV27|few|TRBD2
CASSLGLAGGTEQFF
TGCGCCAGCAGCTTGGGCCTAGCGGGGGGTACTGAGCAGTTCTTC
>TRBJ2-3|TRBV28|.|TRBD2
CASRELGTSGPYFTDTQYF
TGTGCCAGCAGAGAGTTGGGGACTAGCGGACCCTATTTCACAGATACGCAGTATTTT
>TRBJ2-1|TRBV28|few|TRBD2
CASSLWTSGNNEQFF
TGTGCCAGCAGTTTATGGACTAGCGGAAACAATGAGCAGTTCTTC
>TRBJ2-4|TRBV7-9|.|TRBD1
CASSLAARGQGDKNIQYF
TGTGCCAGCAGCTTAGCCGCGAGGGGACAGGGGGATAAAAACATTCAGTACTTC
>TRBJ1-5|TRBV29-1|.|.
CSVAGHNQPQHF
TGCAGCGTTGCGGGCCATAATCAGCCCCAGCATTTT
>TRBJ1-4|TRBV10-3|.|.
CAISTQYGEKLFF
TGTGCCATCAGCACTCAGTATGGCGAAAAACTGTTTTTT
>TRBJ2-1|TRBV28|few|TRBD2
CASSYLAEGLRSGEQFF
TGTGCCAGCAGTTACCTAGCGGAGGGCTTACGATCGGGTGAGCAGTTCTTC
>TRBJ2-7|TRBV6-1|.|.
CAGITSYGQYF
TGTGCCGGTATCACTTCCTACGGGCAGTACTTC
>TRBJ2-3|TRBV12-3/TRBV12-4|few|.
CASSLSGPLVPDTQYF
TGTGCCAGCAGTTTATCGGGACCCCTCGTCCCAGATACGCAGTATTTT
>TRBJ2-2|TRBV6-1|.|.
CASSDGPGANGELFF
TGTGCCAGCAGTGATGGGCCGGGGGCGAACGGGGAACTGTTTTTT
>TRBJ2-5|TRBV5-1|.|TRBD2
CASNLSASGRETQYF
TGCGCCAGCAACTTGTCGGCTAGCGGGAGAGAGACCCAGTACTTC
>TRBJ2-7|TRBV20-1|.|.
CSAMRDEQYF
TGCAGTGCTATGAGAGACGAGCAGTACTTC
>TRBJ2-3|TRBV6-2/TRBV6-3|few|.
CASSSGGTDLTDTQYF
TGTGCCAGCAGTTCGGGCGGTACTGACCTCACAGATACGCAGTATTTT
>TRBJ1-2|TRBV3-1|few|.
CASSQTYGYTF
TGTGCCAGCAGCCAAACCTATGGCTACACCTTC
>TRBJ2-1|TRBV3-1|.|.
CASSQAGSLGGNEQFF
TGTGCCAGCAGCCAAGCAGGGAGCCTCGGGGGCAATGAGCAGTTCTTC
>TRBJ2-7|TRBV7-9|.|TRBD2
CASSPRLAGGPGEQYF
TGTGCCAGCAGCCCCCGACTAGCGGGGGGGCCGGGTGAGCAGTACTTC
>TRBJ1-2|TRBV7-9|few|.
CASSSEGVGYGYTF
TGTGCCAGCAGCTCCGAAGGGGTGGGCTATGGCTACACCTTC
>TRBJ2-7|TRBV4-1|many|.
CASSELQDISYEQYF
TGCGCCAGCAGCGAACTGCAGGACATATCCTACGAGCAGTACTTC
>TRBJ2-7|TRBV5-1|many|TRBD2
CASSPGLAGGHLLDEQYF
TGCGCCAGCAGCCCCGGACTAGCGGGAGGTCACCTCCTGGACGAGCAGTACTTC
>TRBJ1-2|TRBV11-2|.|.
CASRPPGWAFGYTF
TGTGCCAGCAGGCCGCCGGGCTGGGCCTTTGGCTACACCTTC
>TRBJ1-4|TRBV29-1|few|.
CGVDTGGTNEKLFF
TGCGGCGTCGACACTGGTGGGACTAATGAAAAACTGTTTTTT
>TRBJ1-5|TRBV20-1|few|.
CSAIRDFNQPQHF
TGCAGTGCTATCAGGGATTTCAATCAGCCCCAGCATTTT
>TRBJ1-2|TRBV20-1|.|.
CSAREGQGPNYGYTF
TGCAGTGCTAGAGAGGGCCAGGGACCGAACTATGGCTACACCTTC
>TRBJ2-1|TRBV20-1|few|TRBD2
CSAVSGRAYNEQFF
TGCAGTGCGGTTAGCGGGAGGGCCTACAATGAGCAGTTCTTC
>TRBJ2-3|TRBV27|.|.
CASSLSEGDLSTDTQYF
TGTGCCAGCAGTTTATCCGAGGGGGACTTAAGCACAGATACGCAGTATTTT
>TRBJ2-3|TRBV27|.|.
CASSLVRGWAATDTRYF
TGTGCCAGCAGTTTAGTACGAGGGTGGGCAGCCACAGATACGCGGTATTTT
>TRBJ2-5|TRBV12-5|few|TRBD2
CASGLVTGREGRYQETQYF
TGTGCTAGTGGTTTGGTAACTGGGCGGGAGGGCCGGTACCAAGAGACCCAGTACTTC
>TRBJ1-6|TRBV2|.|.
CASSEVSSPLHF
TGTGCCAGCAGTGAAGTTAGTTCACCCCTCCACTTT
>TRBJ2-3|TRBV12-3/TRBV12-4|.|.
CASSTDGASTDTQYF
TGTGCCAGCAGCACCGACGGAGCCAGCACAGATACGCAGTATTTT
>TRBJ2-7|TRBV7-9|.|.
CASSFPSAHEQYF
TGTGCCAGCAGCTTCCCCTCGGCCCACGAGCAGTACTTC
>TRBJ1-4|TRBV15|.|.
CATSGYQDRIMSEKLFF
TGTGCCACCAGCGGATACCAAGACAGGATAATGAGTGAAAAACTGTTTTTT
>TRBJ1-2|TRBV10-3|.|.
CAVSAIQGGPIYGYTF
TGTGCCGTCAGTGCCATCCAGGGAGGCCCTATCTATGGCTACACCTTC
>TRBJ2-7|TRBV5-1|.|TRBD1
CASSVPGQVMDEQYF
TGCGCCAGCAGCGTGCCGGGACAGGTTATGGACGAGCAGTACTTC
>TRBJ1-4|TRBV10-3|.|.
CAIIYSTNEKLFF
TGTGCCATCATTTACTCAACTAATGAAAAACTGTTTTTT
>TRBJ1-4|TRBV4-1|.|.
CASSQGPEATNEKLFF
TGCGCCAGCAGCCAAGGCCCAGAAGCAACTAATGAAAAACTGTTTTTT
>TRBJ1-2|TRBV28|.|.
CTTHRGGYGYTF
TGTACCACACATAGGGGGGGCTATGGCTACACCTTC
>TRBJ1-1|TRBV6-1|.|.
CASSRTGNTGAFF
TGTGCCAGCAGTAGGACGGGGAACACTGGAGCTTTCTTT
>TRBJ2-7|TRBV7-6|.|.
CASSARVPYEQYF
TGTGCCAGCAGCGCCAGGGTTCCCTACGAGCAGTACTTC
>TRBJ2-5|TRBV10-3|.|.
CAIKLAGQETQYF
TGTGCCATCAAGTTAGCAGGGCAAGAGACCCAGTACTTC
>TRBJ2-5|TRBV4-1|many|.
CASSQEYSGVIVWTQYF
TGCGCCAGCAGCCAAGAATACTCGGGCGTGATAGTTTGGACCCAGTACTTC
>TRBJ2-2|TRBV5-5|.|TRBD1
CASSLARTGSTGERFF
TGTGCCAGCAGCTTGGCTAGGACAGGGAGCACCGGGGAGCGGTTTTTT
>TRBJ2-3|TRBV7-2|.|TRBD2
CASSPTSGTNTDTQYF
TGTGCCAGCAGCCCAACTAGCGGAACTAACACAGATACGCAGTATTTT
>TRBJ1-2|TRBV5-1|.|.
CASSLGPTGDYGYTF
TGCGCCAGCAGCTTGGGTCCAACGGGCGACTATGGCTACACCTTC
>TRBJ2-1|TRBV10-1|.|.
CASSEKGLPYNEQFF
TGCGCCAGCAGTGAGAAAGGATTACCCTACAATGAGCAGTTCTTC
>TRBJ2-2|TRBV5-5|.|TRBD1
CASSLGRQGAHNTGELFF
TGTGCCAGCAGCTTGGGCCGACAGGGGGCCCATAACACCGGGGAGCTGTTTTTT
>TRBJ1-2|TRBV29-1|few|TRBD1
CSVEFGTGGYGYTF
TGCAGCGTTGAATTTGGGACAGGGGGTTATGGCTACACCTTC
>TRBJ2-7|TRBV29-1|.|.
CNVVGRSYEQYF
TGCAACGTTGTAGGGAGGTCCTACGAGCAGTACTTC
>TRBJ2-4|TRBV4-1|.|.
CASSRDSLTKEQYF
TGCGCCAGCAGCCGTGACAGCCTAACAAAGGAGCAGTACTTC
>TRBJ1-5|TRBV6-2/TRBV6-3|few|.
CASREQGRNQPQHF
TGTGCCAGCAGGGAACAGGGAAGGAATCAGCCCCAGCATTTT
>TRBJ2-5|TRBV5-1|many|.
CASSLANQGQETQYF
TGCGCCAGCAGCTTGGCCAACCAGGGACAAGAGACCCAGTACTTC
>TRBJ2-2|TRBV10-3|.|.
CAIRDSHKNTGELFF
TGTGCCATCAGGGACAGCCACAAGAACACCGGGGAGCTGTTTTTT
>TRBJ1-2|TRBV11-2|.|.
CASSLEMESYGYTF
TGTGCCAGCAGCTTAGAGATGGAAAGCTATGGCTACACCTTC
>TRBJ2-2|TRBV6-6|.|.
CASSYSRPGNTGELFF
TGTGCCAGCAGTTACTCGAGGCCAGGAAACACCGGGGAGCTGTTTTTT
>TRBJ1-1|TRBV27|.|.
CASRSGNTEAFF
TGTGCCAGTCGTTCGGGGAATACTGAAGCTTTCTTT